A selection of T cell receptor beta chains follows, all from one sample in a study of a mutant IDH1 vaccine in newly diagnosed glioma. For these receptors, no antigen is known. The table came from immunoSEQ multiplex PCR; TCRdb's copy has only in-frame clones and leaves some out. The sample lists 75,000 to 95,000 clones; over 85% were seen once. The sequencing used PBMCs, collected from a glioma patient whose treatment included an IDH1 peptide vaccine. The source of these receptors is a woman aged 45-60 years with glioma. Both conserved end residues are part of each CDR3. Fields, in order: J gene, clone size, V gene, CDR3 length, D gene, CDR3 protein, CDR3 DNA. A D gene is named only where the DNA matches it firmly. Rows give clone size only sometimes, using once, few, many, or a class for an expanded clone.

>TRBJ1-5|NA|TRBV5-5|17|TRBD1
CASSQQSGTGLNQPQHF
TGTGCCAGCAGCCAACAATCCGGGACAGGCCTAAATCAGCCCCAGCATTTT
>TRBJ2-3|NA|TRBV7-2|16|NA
CASSLSLGRAGDTQYF
TGTGCCAGCAGCTTGTCCCTGGGGCGTGCCGGAGATACGCAGTATTTT
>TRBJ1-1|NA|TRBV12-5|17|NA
CASGLVLGEGTNTEAFF
TGTGCTAGTGGTTTGGTACTGGGGGAGGGAACGAACACTGAAGCTTTCTTT
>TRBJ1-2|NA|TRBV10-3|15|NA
CAISDYRDPFGGYTF
TGTGCCATCAGTGACTACCGGGACCCCTTCGGGGGCTACACCTTC
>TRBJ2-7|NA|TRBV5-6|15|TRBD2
CASSFSTGGPYEQYF
TGTGCCAGCAGTTTCTCAACGGGAGGCCCTTACGAGCAGTACTTC
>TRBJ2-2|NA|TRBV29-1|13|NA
CSVRPLWSGELFF
TGCAGCGTACGGCCCCTATGGTCCGGGGAGCTGTTTTTT
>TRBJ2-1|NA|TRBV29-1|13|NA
CSVDGVIYNEQFF
TGCAGCGTTGATGGAGTGATCTACAATGAGCAGTTCTTC
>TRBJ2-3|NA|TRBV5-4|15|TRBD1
CASSFIGQGTDTQYF
TGTGCCAGCAGCTTTATTGGACAGGGCACAGATACGCAGTATTTT
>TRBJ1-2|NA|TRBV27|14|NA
CASSLFPRNYGYTF
TGTGCCAGCAGTTTATTCCCCAGGAACTATGGCTACACCTTC
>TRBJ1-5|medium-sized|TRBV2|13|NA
CASRRDSNQPQHF
TGTGCCAGCAGAAGGGATAGCAATCAGCCCCAGCATTTT